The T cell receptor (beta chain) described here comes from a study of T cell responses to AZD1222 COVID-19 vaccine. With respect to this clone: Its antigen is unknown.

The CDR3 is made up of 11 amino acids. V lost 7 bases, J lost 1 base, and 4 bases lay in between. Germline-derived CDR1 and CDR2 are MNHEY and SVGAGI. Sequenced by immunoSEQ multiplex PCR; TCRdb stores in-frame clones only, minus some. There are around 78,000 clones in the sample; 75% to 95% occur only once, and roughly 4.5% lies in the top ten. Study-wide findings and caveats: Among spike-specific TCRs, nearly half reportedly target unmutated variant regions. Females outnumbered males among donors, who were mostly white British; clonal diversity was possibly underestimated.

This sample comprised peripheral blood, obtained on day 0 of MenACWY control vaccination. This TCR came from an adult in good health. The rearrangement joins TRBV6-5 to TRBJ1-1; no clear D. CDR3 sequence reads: CASTGNTEAFF. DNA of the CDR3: TGTGCCAGCACCGGGAACACTGAAGCTTTCTTT.